Sequencing of this T cell receptor beta chain was carried out in a study of tumor-infiltrating lymphocytes in localized non-small cell lung cancer. This clone was seen only once. Method: immunoSEQ multiplex PCR; TCRdb's copy keeps in-frame clones and lacks some. The repertoire has 15,000 to 20,000 clones, approximately 73% of them found once; the top ten carry roughly 4.5%. The sequencing sample was made of lung tumor tissue. The receptor was isolated from a human donor with non-small cell lung cancer.

The CDR3 DNA sequence: TGTGCCAGCAGCCCCCAGCGGGCATCGAACACCGGGGAGCTGTTTTTT. Residues: CASSPQRASNTGELFF. This sequence joins TRBV11-2 and TRBJ2-2; perhaps TRBD2 as D (6 bases). Trimming shortened V by 5 bases and J by 0 bases, and 13 bases separated the two germline ends. Germline CDR1 is SGHAT and CDR2 is FQNNGV. CDR3 length equals 16 residues.